A selection of T cell receptor beta chains follows, all from one sample in a study of cytotoxic CD8 clonotypes in ibrutinib-treated CLL. Assay used: immunoSEQ multiplex PCR; TCRdb lists only in-frame clones, some missing. The repertoire has about 310,000 clones, around four fifths of them found once; the top ten carry 6.5% to 8.5%. The sample here was PBMCs, taken before ibrutinib treatment. The receptor source for this set is a human donor with chronic lymphocytic leukemia. The CDR3 runs from the conserved cysteine through the conserved F or W. D genes are given only for firm matches. Expanded clones are given a class, and other clones once, few, many or no size at all.

V gene	J gene	clone size	D gene	CDR3 DNA	CDR3 protein
TRBV5-8	TRBJ1-5	-	-	TGTGCCAGCAGCTTGGTCGGATATAGCAATCAGCCCCAGCATTTT	CASSLVGYSNQPQHF
TRBV27	TRBJ2-7	-	-	TGTGCCAGCAGTTCTACCCAAGCGGACACCACCTACGAGCAGTACTTC	CASSSTQADTTYEQYF
TRBV6-1	TRBJ2-7	-	TRBD2	TGTGCCAGCAGTGGCGGACTAGCGGGCTATTACGAGCAGTACTTC	CASSGGLAGYYEQYF
TRBV28	TRBJ2-1	-	-	TGTGCCAGCAGTCCGGGAGGCAGGGGGAATGAGCAGTTCTTC	CASSPGGRGNEQFF
TRBV1	TRBJ1-4	-	-	TGCACCAGCAGCCGAGCGCCCCGGACACAGGCCGGTTGGGAAAAACTGTTTTTT	CTSSRAPRTQAGWEKLFF
TRBV19	TRBJ1-4	-	-	TGTGCCAGTAGTGTAGGACGGAGTGATAATGAAAAACTGTTTTTT	CASSVGRSDNEKLFF
TRBV5-1	TRBJ1-1	-	TRBD1	TGCGCCAGCAGCGCGGGACAGGGGGTGGTGGCTTTCTTT	CASSAGQGVVAFF
TRBV6-5	TRBJ2-2	few	-	TGTGCCAGCAGTACAGGGTTCACCGGGGAGCTGTTTTTT	CASSTGFTGELFF
TRBV7-3	TRBJ2-5	-	TRBD1	TGTGCCAGCAGCCCATCAATCGGACAGGGGGAAGAGACCCAGTACTTC	CASSPSIGQGEETQYF
TRBV6-1	TRBJ1-1	-	-	TGTGCCAGCAGTGCAACCGACAAGCGGAACACTGAAGCTTTCTTT	CASSATDKRNTEAFF
TRBV2	TRBJ2-5	-	-	TGTGCCAGCAGTTCCCTAGCTCGGCAAGAGACCCAGTACTTC	CASSSLARQETQYF
TRBV18	TRBJ1-4	-	-	TGTGCCAGCTCACCGCGGGTAACTAATGAAAAACTGTTTTTT	CASSPRVTNEKLFF
TRBV27	TRBJ1-2	-	TRBD1	TGTGCCAGCAGTCCCCACGGACAGGGAGATGGCTACACCTTC	CASSPHGQGDGYTF
TRBV28	TRBJ2-7	-	TRBD2	TGTGCCAGCAGTTTGACTAGCGGATCCACCTACGAGCAGTACTTC	CASSLTSGSTYEQYF
TRBV7-2	TRBJ1-2	-	TRBD1	TGTGCCAGCAGCCCGGGACAGGGCAACTATGGCTACACCTTC	CASSPGQGNYGYTF
TRBV30	TRBJ2-7	-	TRBD2	TGTGCCAGAAGGGACTATGCAACCTACGAGCAGTACTTC	CARRDYATYEQYF
TRBV27	TRBJ1-2	few	-	TGTGCCAGCAGTTTAAGAGGGTTCGGCTACACCTTC	CASSLRGFGYTF
TRBV30	TRBJ1-1	-	-	TGTGCCTGGAGCCTCGGGAGGAACACTGAAGCTTTCTTT	CAWSLGRNTEAFF
TRBV18	TRBJ2-5	-	-	TGTGCCAGCTCACCTCGAGACCGAGGGGAGACCCAGTACTTC	CASSPRDRGETQYF
TRBV5-4	TRBJ2-3	-	TRBD2	TGTGCCAGCAGCTTCCGACTAGCGGGAGGGATAGATACGCAGTATTTT	CASSFRLAGGIDTQYF
TRBV5-5	TRBJ1-1	-	-	TGTGCCAGCAGCTTGTTTTTAGGGGACACTGAAGCTTTCTTT	CASSLFLGDTEAFF
TRBV5-1	TRBJ1-4	-	TRBD1	TGCGCCAGCAGCGCAGGACAGGGCGGGGAAAAACTGTTTTTT	CASSAGQGGEKLFF
TRBV7-6	TRBJ1-1	-	-	TGTGCCAGCAGCTTACGAGAAGGGCAGAACACTGAAGCTTTCTTT	CASSLREGQNTEAFF
TRBV5-1	TRBJ2-7	-	-	TGCGCCAGCAGCCCAGCCCAGTCTGGGCCCTACGAGCAGTACTTC	CASSPAQSGPYEQYF
TRBV19	TRBJ1-2	-	TRBD1	TGTGCCAGTAGTACCGGACAGGGGGGGTCTGGCTACACCTTC	CASSTGQGGSGYTF
TRBV4-3	TRBJ1-5	-	-	TGCGCCAGCAGCCGAGACCCTTATCAGCCCCAGCATTTT	CASSRDPYQPQHF
TRBV28	TRBJ2-5	-	TRBD1	TGTGCCAGCAGGGACAGGGTGAAGGAGACCCAGTACTTC	CASRDRVKETQYF
TRBV30	TRBJ2-3	-	TRBD2	TGTGCCTGGAGTGTCACTAGCGGGATCAAGCAGTATTTT	CAWSVTSGIKQYF
TRBV6-6	TRBJ1-3	-	-	TGTGCCACCGAAGGGCAGGGAAACACCATATATTTT	CATEGQGNTIYF
TRBV21-1	TRBJ1-4	once	-	TGTGCCAGCAGCAAAAAGGTAGGGAAACGAACTAATGAAAAACTGTTTTTT	CASSKKVGKRTNEKLFF
TRBV25-1	TRBJ2-7	-	-	TGTGCCAGCAGTCAAACAGGGACCCTCTCCTACGAGCAGTACTTC	CASSQTGTLSYEQYF
TRBV30	TRBJ2-3	few	-	TGTGCCTGGAGTGTAACAGTTACAGATACGCAGTATTTT	CAWSVTVTDTQYF
TRBV4-2	TRBJ2-7	-	-	TGTGCCAGCAGCCAAGACCTATGGGTAGGCGAGCAGTACTTC	CASSQDLWVGEQYF
TRBV2	TRBJ2-7	-	TRBD2	TGTGCCAGCAGTGTTGGGACTAGGGTTAAGCAGTACTTC	CASSVGTRVKQYF
TRBV6-6	TRBJ1-2	few	-	TGTGCCTTGGCGAAGGGCCCTTATAACTATGGCTACACCTTC	CALAKGPYNYGYTF
TRBV9	TRBJ2-7	once	TRBD1	TGTGCCAGCAGCAGCCGGACAGGGGGTTTCGACGAGCAGTACTTC	CASSSRTGGFDEQYF
TRBV5-6	TRBJ2-3	-	-	TGTGCCAGCAGCTGGACGCCGGGCCAAGATACGCAGTATTTT	CASSWTPGQDTQYF
TRBV11-2	TRBJ2-2	-	-	TGTGCCAGCAGCTTAGTTGAGAGGGGAAACACCGGGGAGCTGTTTTTT	CASSLVERGNTGELFF
TRBV23-1	TRBJ2-3	-	-	TGCGCCAGCAGTCAACCAGATACGCAGTATTTT	CASSQPDTQYF
TRBV4-2	TRBJ2-7	-	TRBD2	TGTGCCAGCAGCCAAGATCCGAGCGGGAAGCAGTACTTC	CASSQDPSGKQYF
TRBV29-1	TRBJ1-4	-	-	TGCAGCGGCCGGACGGAGGGAGAAAAACTGTTTTTT	CSGRTEGEKLFF
TRBV11-2	TRBJ1-1	-	-	TGTGCCACCCCGGGCACCTCTATCTGGGAAGCTTTCTTT	CATPGTSIWEAFF
TRBV5-1	TRBJ1-4	-	-	TGCGCCAGCAGCGAAGCAGGGAGCGGTGAAAAACTGTTTTTT	CASSEAGSGEKLFF
TRBV27	TRBJ1-2	-	-	TGTGCCAGCAAAAGACCGGGCAGATCGGATGGCTACACCTTC	CASKRPGRSDGYTF